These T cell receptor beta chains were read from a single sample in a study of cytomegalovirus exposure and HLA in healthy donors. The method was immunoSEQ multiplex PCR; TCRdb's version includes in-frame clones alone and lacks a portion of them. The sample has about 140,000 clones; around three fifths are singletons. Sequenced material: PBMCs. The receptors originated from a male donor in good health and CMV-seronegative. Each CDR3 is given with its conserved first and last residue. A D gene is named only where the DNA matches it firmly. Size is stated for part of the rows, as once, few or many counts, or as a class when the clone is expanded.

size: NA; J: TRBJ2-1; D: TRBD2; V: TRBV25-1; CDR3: CASSAGLAGGFYNEQFF; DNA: TGTGCCAGCAGTGCGGGACTAGCGGGGGGCTTCTACAATGAGCAGTTCTTC
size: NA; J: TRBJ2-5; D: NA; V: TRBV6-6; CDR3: CASSYVSRGETQYF; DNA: TGTGCCAGCAGTTACGTCTCCCGAGGAGAGACCCAGTACTTC
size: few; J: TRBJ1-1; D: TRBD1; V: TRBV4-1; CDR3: CASSQPGQHTEAFF; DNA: TGCGCCAGCAGCCAGCCGGGACAGCACACTGAAGCTTTCTTT
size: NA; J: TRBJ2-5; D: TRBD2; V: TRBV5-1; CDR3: CASSLAGGGNQETQYF; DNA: TGCGCCAGCAGCTTGGCGGGGGGGGGAAACCAAGAGACCCAGTACTTC
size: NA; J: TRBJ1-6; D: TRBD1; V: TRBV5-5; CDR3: CASSFVGQGYNSPLHF; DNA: TGTGCCAGCAGCTTCGTGGGACAGGGCTATAATTCACCCCTCCACTTT
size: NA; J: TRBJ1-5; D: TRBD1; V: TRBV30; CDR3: CAWATGGGNQPQHF; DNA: TGTGCCTGGGCCACAGGGGGCGGGAATCAGCCCCAGCATTTT
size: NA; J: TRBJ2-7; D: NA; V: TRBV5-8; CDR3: CASRDGLTYEQYF; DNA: TGTGCCAGCAGAGACGGGTTGACCTACGAGCAGTACTTC
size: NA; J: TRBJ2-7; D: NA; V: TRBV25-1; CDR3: CASKGGSYEQYF; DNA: TGTGCCAGCAAAGGGGGCTCCTACGAGCAGTACTTC
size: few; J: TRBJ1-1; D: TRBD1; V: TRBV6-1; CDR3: CASRARRGANTEAFF; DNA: TGTGCCAGCAGGGCCCGCAGGGGGGCGAACACTGAAGCTTTCTTT
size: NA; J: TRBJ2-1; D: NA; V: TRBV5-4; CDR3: CASSLASYYEQFF; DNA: TGTGCCAGCAGCTTGGCTTCCTACTATGAGCAGTTCTTC
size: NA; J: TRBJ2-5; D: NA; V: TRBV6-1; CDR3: CASSAGQTLETQYF; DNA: TGTGCCAGCAGTGCCGGACAAACATTGGAGACCCAGTACTTC
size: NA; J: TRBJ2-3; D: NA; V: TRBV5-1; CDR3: CASRLVTDTQYF; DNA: TGCGCCAGCAGACTAGTTACAGATACGCAGTATTTT
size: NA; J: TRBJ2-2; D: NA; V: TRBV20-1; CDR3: CSASPHGELFF; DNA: TGCAGTGCTAGCCCCCACGGGGAGCTGTTTTTT
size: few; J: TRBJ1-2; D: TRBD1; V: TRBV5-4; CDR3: CASSYGQGIYGYTF; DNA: TGTGCCAGCAGCTACGGACAGGGAATCTATGGCTACACCTTC
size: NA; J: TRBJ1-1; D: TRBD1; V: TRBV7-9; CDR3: CASSLKGGGTEAFF; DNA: TGTGCCAGCAGCTTGAAAGGGGGCGGCACTGAAGCTTTCTTT
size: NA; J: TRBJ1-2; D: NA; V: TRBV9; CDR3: CASSVVPGNYGYTF; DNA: TGTGCCAGCAGCGTAGTGCCAGGGAACTATGGCTACACCTTC
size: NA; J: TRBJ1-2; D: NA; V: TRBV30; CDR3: CASSPGPPGYGYTF; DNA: TGTGCCTCCAGCCCGGGCCCCCCGGGGTATGGCTACACCTTC
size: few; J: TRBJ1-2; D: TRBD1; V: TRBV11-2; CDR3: CASSTRQGRKNGYTF; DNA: TGTGCCAGCAGCACGCGACAGGGGAGGAAAAATGGCTACACCTTC
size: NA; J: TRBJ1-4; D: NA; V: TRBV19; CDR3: CASSILGFPTNEKLFF; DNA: TGTGCCAGTAGTATTTTGGGCTTCCCAACTAATGAAAAACTGTTTTTT
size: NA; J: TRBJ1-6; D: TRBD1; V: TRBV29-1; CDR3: CSVVTGSNSPLHF; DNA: TGCAGCGTTGTGACAGGGAGTAATTCACCCCTCCACTTT
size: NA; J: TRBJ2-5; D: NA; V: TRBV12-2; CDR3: CASRLGRDSPFRETQYF; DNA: TGTGCAAGTCGCTTAGGAAGGGACAGCCCGTTTCGAGAGACCCAGTACTTC
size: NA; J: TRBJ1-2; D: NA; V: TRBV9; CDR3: CASSAADTYVYGYTF; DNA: TGTGCCAGCAGCGCCGCAGACACCTACGTATATGGCTACACCTTC
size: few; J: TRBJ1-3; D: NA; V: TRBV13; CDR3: CASSFPLVGGGGNTIYF; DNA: TGTGCCAGCAGCTTCCCCCTCGTAGGAGGTGGAGGAAACACCATATATTTT
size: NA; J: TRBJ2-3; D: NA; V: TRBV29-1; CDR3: CSVESAGTKLGSQYF; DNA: TGCAGCGTTGAATCTGCGGGCACTAAGTTGGGGTCGCAGTATTTT
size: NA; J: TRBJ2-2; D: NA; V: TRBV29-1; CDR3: CSAETNTGELFF; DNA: TGCAGCGCGGAGACGAACACCGGGGAGCTGTTTTTT
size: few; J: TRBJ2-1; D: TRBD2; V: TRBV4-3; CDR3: CASSHPGLAGVNEQFF; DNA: TGCGCCAGCAGCCACCCGGGACTAGCGGGGGTGAATGAGCAGTTCTTC
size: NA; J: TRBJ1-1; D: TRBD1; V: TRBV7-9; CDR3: CASSLTGGTTEAFF; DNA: TGTGCCAGCAGCTTAACAGGGGGGACAACTGAAGCTTTCTTT
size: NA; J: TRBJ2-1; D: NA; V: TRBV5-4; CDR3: CASSWGGARNNEQFF; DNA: TGTGCCAGCAGCTGGGGGGGGGCCAGAAACAATGAGCAGTTCTTC
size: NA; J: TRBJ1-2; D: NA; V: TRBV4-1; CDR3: CASSQEGEQVYYGYTF; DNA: TGCGCCAGCAGCCAAGAAGGTGAACAGGTCTACTATGGCTACACCTTC
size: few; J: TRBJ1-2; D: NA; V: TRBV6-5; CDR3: CASSVGGYGYTF; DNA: TGTGCCAGCAGTGTAGGGGGCTATGGCTACACCTTC
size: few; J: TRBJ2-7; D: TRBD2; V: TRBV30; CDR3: CAWRRGGVYYEQYF; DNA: TGTGCCTGGCGTCGCGGGGGGGTTTATTACGAGCAGTACTTC
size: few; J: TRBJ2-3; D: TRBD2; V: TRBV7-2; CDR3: CASSLASGTSGTSTDTQYF; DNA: TGTGCCAGCAGCTTAGCATCCGGGACTAGCGGCACTAGCACAGATACGCAGTATTTT
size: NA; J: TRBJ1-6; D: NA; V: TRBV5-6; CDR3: CASSPWTDSYNSPLHF; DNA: TGTGCCAGCAGCCCCTGGACAGACTCCTATAATTCACCCCTCCACTTT
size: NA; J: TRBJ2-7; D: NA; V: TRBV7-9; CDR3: CASSLGGPTSYEQYF; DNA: TGTGCCAGCAGCCTGGGGGGGCCCACCTCCTACGAGCAGTACTTC
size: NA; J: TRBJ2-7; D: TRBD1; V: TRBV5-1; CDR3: CASRGQVSSYEQYF; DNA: TGCGCCAGCAGGGGACAGGTCAGCTCCTACGAGCAGTACTTC
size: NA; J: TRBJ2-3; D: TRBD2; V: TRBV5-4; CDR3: CASSSRLAGATDTQYF; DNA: TGTGCCAGCAGCTCACGACTAGCGGGGGCAACAGATACGCAGTATTTT
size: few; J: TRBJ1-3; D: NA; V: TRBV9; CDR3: CASSVEGISGNTIYF; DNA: TGTGCCAGCAGCGTGGAGGGTATCTCTGGAAACACCATATATTTT
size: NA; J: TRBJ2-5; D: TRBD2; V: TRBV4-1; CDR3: CASSQRGPSGEQETQYF; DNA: TGCGCCAGCAGCCAACGAGGGCCTAGCGGGGAACAAGAGACCCAGTACTTC
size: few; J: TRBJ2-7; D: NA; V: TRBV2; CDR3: CASSSPGDFYEQYF; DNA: TGTGCCAGCAGTTCGCCTGGGGACTTCTACGAGCAGTACTTC
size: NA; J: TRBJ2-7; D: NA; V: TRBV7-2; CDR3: CASSSGCEQYF; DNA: TGTGCCAGCAGCTCAGGTTGCGAGCAGTACTTC
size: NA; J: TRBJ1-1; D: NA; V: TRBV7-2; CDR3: CASSLGARNTEAFF; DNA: TGTGCCAGCAGCTTAGGAGCACGGAACACTGAAGCTTTCTTT
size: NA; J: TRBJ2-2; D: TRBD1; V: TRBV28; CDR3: CASSLWTGGTGELFF; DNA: TGTGCCAGCAGTTTATGGACAGGGGGCACCGGGGAGCTGTTTTTT
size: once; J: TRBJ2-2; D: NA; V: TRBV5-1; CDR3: CASSLVAGSNTGELFF; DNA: TGCGCCAGCAGCTTGGTGGCAGGGTCAAACACCGGGGAGCTGTTTTTT
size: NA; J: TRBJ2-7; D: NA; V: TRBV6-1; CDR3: CASSEGKGPTYEQYF; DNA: TGTGCCAGCAGTGAAGGGAAGGGGCCGACCTACGAGCAGTACTTC
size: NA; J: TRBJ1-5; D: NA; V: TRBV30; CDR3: CAWSVRWNQPQHF; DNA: TGTGCCTGGAGTGTACGGTGGAATCAGCCCCAGCATTTT
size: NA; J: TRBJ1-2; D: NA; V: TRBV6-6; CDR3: CASSEKGDGYTF; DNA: TGTGCCAGCAGCGAGAAGGGGGATGGCTACACCTTC
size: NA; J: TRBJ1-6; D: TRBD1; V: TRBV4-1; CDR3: CASSQDTGGISPLHF; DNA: TGCGCCAGCAGCCAAGACACAGGGGGGATTTCACCCCTCCACTTT
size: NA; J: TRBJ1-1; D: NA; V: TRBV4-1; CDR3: CASSLTTGVVGTEAFF; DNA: TGCGCCAGCAGCCTCACCACGGGGGTTGTTGGCACTGAAGCTTTCTTT
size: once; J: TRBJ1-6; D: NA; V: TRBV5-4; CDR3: CASSSDSWANNSPLHF; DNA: TGTGCCAGCAGCTCGGACAGTTGGGCTAATAATTCACCCCTCCACTTT